The rows below give T cell receptor beta chains drawn from one sample of a study of T-cell reconstitution after alpha-beta-depleted transplantation in children. In TCRdb, the PCR reads were re-called with MiXCR into one record per CDR3 protein. In the table there are just over 200,000 distinct CDR3 sequences, around 7.7% of which are singletons. Sequencing was performed on PBMCs, mostly from graft donor cells, taken 360 days after TCRalphabeta/CD19-depleted stem cell transplant. The receptors shown here come from a male patient between 2 and 15 years old who had a stem cell transplant for acute myeloid leukemia, so the T cells may come from the graft donor. CDR3s include the opening cysteine and the closing phenylalanine or tryptophan. A D gene is named only where the DNA matches it firmly. Clone size, where shown, is once, few, many, or a class for clones that have expanded.

D	size	V	J	DNA	CDR3
-	few	TRBV4-3	TRBJ2-7	TGCGCCAGCAGCCCCCGGCCTAGCGCTTACGAGCAGTACTTC	CASSPRPSAYEQYF
-	few	TRBV4-3	TRBJ1-3	TGCGCCAGCAGCCAAGATCCCAGGGCTGGAAACACCATATATTTT	CASSQDPRAGNTIYF
TRBD1	few	TRBV7-6	TRBJ2-1	TGTGCCAGCAGCTTAGGCGGTCGGGACAGGAGCTACAATGAGCAGTTCTTC	CASSLGGRDRSYNEQFF
-	-	TRBV5-6	TRBJ1-2	TGTGCCAGCAGCTTGACAGGGACCTATGGCTACACCTTC	CASSLTGTYGYTF
TRBD2	many	TRBV10-3	TRBJ2-7	TGTGCCATCAGTGACGTACTAGCGGAATACGAGCAGTACTTC	CAISDVLAEYEQYF
TRBD2	few	TRBV5-1	TRBJ2-6	TGCGCCAGCAGCCTAGCGGTCCTCTCTGGGGCCAACGTCCTGACTTTC	CASSLAVLSGANVLTF
TRBD1	-	TRBV29-1	TRBJ1-5	TGCAGCGGATCGACAGGGTGGAATCAGCCCCAGCATTTT	CSGSTGWNQPQHF
TRBD2	few	TRBV15	TRBJ2-1	TGTGCCACCAGCAGTAGGACTAGCGGGAGGTCCCAGCAGTTCTTC	CATSSRTSGRSQQFF
-	few	TRBV4-3	TRBJ2-1	TGCGCCAGCAGCCAAGAAGGGCGGAACAATGAGCAGTTCTTC	CASSQEGRNNEQFF
TRBD1	-	TRBV7-6	TRBJ1-3	TGTGCCAGCAGCTTAGCGCTGGGACAGGGGGTTGGAAACACCATATATTTT	CASSLALGQGVGNTIYF
-	many	TRBV20-1	TRBJ2-3	TGCAGTGCTTCCCCACTAAATACGCAGTATTTT	CSASPLNTQYF
-	-	TRBV5-6	TRBJ1-5	TGTGCCAGCAGCTTGGGGGGACGGGATGATCAGCCCCAGCATTTT	CASSLGGRDDQPQHF
-	-	TRBV15	TRBJ2-2	TGTGCCACCAGCAGAGAGGTCACCGGGGAGCTGTTTTTT	CATSREVTGELFF
-	-	TRBV11-2	TRBJ1-5	TGTGCCAGCAGTTCTCAGGGGATCCTCAATCAGCCCCAGCATTTT	CASSSQGILNQPQHF
TRBD2	few	TRBV12-3/TRBV12-4	TRBJ2-1	TGTGCCAGCAGTAGTAGCGGGGATTACAATGAGCAGTTCTTC	CASSSSGDYNEQFF
-	few	TRBV14	TRBJ2-1	TGTGCCAGCAGCCAAGATGGCGGGTCGGGGTACAATGAGCAGTTCTTC	CASSQDGGSGYNEQFF
TRBD2	few	TRBV20-1	TRBJ2-3	TGCAGTGCTAGGGGCGGGGGGAGCACAGATACGCAGTATTTT	CSARGGGSTDTQYF
-	few	TRBV7-9	TRBJ2-5	TGTGCCAGCAGCTTAGGACTGAGTTGGGGCGGGGAGACCCAGTACTTC	CASSLGLSWGGETQYF
-	few	TRBV27	TRBJ2-1	TGTGCCAGCAGTTTAGGATGGGGGGGCGGCTACAATGAGCAGTTCTTC	CASSLGWGGGYNEQFF
-	few	TRBV7-9	TRBJ2-3	TGTGCCAGCAGCTTATTGACCCCTTCCACAGATACGCAGTATTTT	CASSLLTPSTDTQYF
-	few	TRBV29-1	TRBJ2-7	TGCAGCGCCTCCGGAAGGGCGGAGTACTCCTACGAGCAGTACTTC	CSASGRAEYSYEQYF
-	-	TRBV3-1	TRBJ1-6	TGTGCCAGCAGCCCTGGCGGGAGGACGTATAATTCACCCCTCCACTTT	CASSPGGRTYNSPLHF
-	few	TRBV12-3/TRBV12-4	TRBJ2-2	TGTGCCTCTCTCAGGGGGGAGAACACCGGGGAGCTGTTTTTT	CASLRGENTGELFF
-	few	TRBV20-1	TRBJ2-3	TGCAGTGCTAGAGATGTGGGCACAGATACGCAGTATTTT	CSARDVGTDTQYF
-	few	TRBV5-1	TRBJ1-1	TGCGCCAGCAGCCGTCTCACTGGCGGGAGCGCTTTCTTT	CASSRLTGGSAFF
TRBD1	-	TRBV20-1	TRBJ2-7	TGCAGTGCTAGGTCTCAGGGGGCGGTGAAGTACGAGCAGTACTTC	CSARSQGAVKYEQYF
TRBD2	-	TRBV7-2	TRBJ2-4	TGTGCCAGCAGCTCAGCGGGAGGGGGGAACATTCAGTACTTC	CASSSAGGGNIQYF
-	many	TRBV27	TRBJ2-2	TGTGCCAGCAGTCAATCCGGGGCTACCGGGGAGCTGTTTTTT	CASSQSGATGELFF
-	few	TRBV3-1	TRBJ2-3	TGTGCCAGCAGCCAAGAGGGCACAGATACGCAGTATTTT	CASSQEGTDTQYF
-	few	TRBV4-1	TRBJ1-1	TGCGCCAGCAGCCAAGAACCGGGCCCCATGAACACTGAAGCTTTCTTT	CASSQEPGPMNTEAFF
-	few	TRBV4-3	TRBJ2-2	TGCGCCAGCAGCCAAGGTGGGGGGTGGCCGTCCGGGGAGCTGTTTTTT	CASSQGGGWPSGELFF
TRBD1	many	TRBV12-3/TRBV12-4	TRBJ1-1	TGTGCCAGCAGCCGCGACAGGGGGCACACTGAAGCTTTCTTT	CASSRDRGHTEAFF
TRBD1	few	TRBV4-1	TRBJ2-7	TGCGCCAGCAGCCAAGGACAGGGGTTCTACGAGCAGTACTTC	CASSQGQGFYEQYF
-	few	TRBV7-9	TRBJ2-5	TGTGCCAGCAGCCCCAGGCCCTGGGAGACCCAGTACTTC	CASSPRPWETQYF
TRBD1	few	TRBV24-1	TRBJ2-1	TGTGCCACGCCGGGACAGGGAGTCGATGAGCAGTTCTTC	CATPGQGVDEQFF
TRBD2	many	TRBV11-1	TRBJ2-1	TGTGCCAGCAGACGAAGACAGGGGAGAGGCACTAGCGGGATATACAATGAGCAGTTCTTC	CASRRRQGRGTSGIYNEQFF
-	many	TRBV5-6	TRBJ2-6	TGTGCCAGCAGCTTGGCCCTAGAGGGGGGATCTGGGGCCAACGTCCTGACTTTC	CASSLALEGGSGANVLTF
-	many	TRBV6-2/TRBV6-3	TRBJ2-3	TGTGCCAGCAGTAGGGCCGGGACGGACACAGATACGCAGTATTTT	CASSRAGTDTDTQYF
TRBD2	few	TRBV25-1	TRBJ2-1	TGTGCCAGCAGTGCCCACGTAGGCGGGAGCTCCTACAATGAGCAGTTCTTC	CASSAHVGGSSYNEQFF
-	-	TRBV20-1	TRBJ1-3	TGCAGTGCTAGAGGGGAAAGACCAAAGGACCACACCATATATTTT	CSARGERPKDHTIYF
TRBD2	-	TRBV20-1	TRBJ2-2	TGCAGTGCTAGAGATCGGGAGGGTTACACCGGGGAGCTGTTTTTT	CSARDREGYTGELFF
TRBD2	many	TRBV7-8	TRBJ2-3	TGTGCCAGCAGCTTGGCGGGAGAAGATACGCAGTATTTT	CASSLAGEDTQYF
TRBD2	many	TRBV5-5	TRBJ2-2	TGTGCCAGCAGGATCTCCGGGGGGATCAACACCGGGGAGCTGTTTTTT	CASRISGGINTGELFF
TRBD1	many	TRBV10-3	TRBJ1-1	TGTGCCATCAGTGACAGGACAGGGGGCACTGAAGCTTTCTTT	CAISDRTGGTEAFF
-	many	TRBV5-1	TRBJ1-2	TGCGCCAGCAGCCCCTACGCCGGCGGAAACTATGGCTACACCTTC	CASSPYAGGNYGYTF
-	-	TRBV6-5	TRBJ2-2	TGTGCCAGCAGTTACTCAGGGTTCGCGAACACCGGGGAGCTGTTTTTT	CASSYSGFANTGELFF
-	-	TRBV20-1	TRBJ2-1	TGCAGTGCTAGGTCTGGCGGCTCCTACAATGAGCAGTTCTTC	CSARSGGSYNEQFF
TRBD2	-	TRBV5-1	TRBJ2-2	TGCGCCAGCGTAACTAGCGGGGGGGACACCGGGGAGCTGTTTTTT	CASVTSGGDTGELFF
TRBD2	many	TRBV7-6	TRBJ2-1	TGTGCCAGCAGCTTATATGCTAGCGGGAGTCTCGGGGACAATGAGCAGTTCTTC	CASSLYASGSLGDNEQFF
TRBD1	many	TRBV7-8	TRBJ2-7	TGTGCCAGCACCCCCTTAACCGGACAGGGGCGGGAGACCTACGAGCAGTACTTC	CASTPLTGQGRETYEQYF
-	-	TRBV7-9	TRBJ1-4	TGTGCCAGCAGTCGGTCGGAGGGAAGGGCTAATGAAAAACTGTTTTTT	CASSRSEGRANEKLFF
-	few	TRBV11-2	TRBJ2-3	TGTGCCAGCAGCTCGCTGGACCCGAGAGGATTTGCCACGCAGTATTTT	CASSSLDPRGFATQYF
-	-	TRBV10-3	TRBJ2-7	TGTGCCATCAGTGAGTTCTACGAGCAGTACTTC	CAISEFYEQYF
-	few	TRBV7-2	TRBJ1-2	TGTGCCAGCAGCCTCATGGCCAGGAGCTACACCTTC	CASSLMARSYTF
TRBD1	few	TRBV27	TRBJ2-5	TGTGCCAGCAGAATGGAAAGGGGGCGCCTGGAGACCCAGTACTTC	CASRMERGRLETQYF
-	many	TRBV29-1	TRBJ1-2	TGCAGCGTTGGTGTCACGGATGGCTACACCTTC	CSVGVTDGYTF